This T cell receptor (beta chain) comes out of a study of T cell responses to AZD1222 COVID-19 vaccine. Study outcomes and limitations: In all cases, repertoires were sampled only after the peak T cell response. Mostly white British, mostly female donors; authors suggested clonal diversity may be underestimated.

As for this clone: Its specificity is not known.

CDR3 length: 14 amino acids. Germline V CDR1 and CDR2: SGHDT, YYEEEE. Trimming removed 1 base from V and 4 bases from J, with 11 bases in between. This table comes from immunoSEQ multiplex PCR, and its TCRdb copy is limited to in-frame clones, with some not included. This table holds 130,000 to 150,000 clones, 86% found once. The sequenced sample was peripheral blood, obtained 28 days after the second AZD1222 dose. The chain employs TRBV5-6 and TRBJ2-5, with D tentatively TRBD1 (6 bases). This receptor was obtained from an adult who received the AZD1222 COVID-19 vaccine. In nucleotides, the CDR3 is TGTGCCAGCAGCTTGAGCAGGGGTGGAGAGACCCAGTACTTC. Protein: CASSLSRGGETQYF.